The present entry profiles one TCR beta chain with its context. Antigen unknown. Authors' analysis steps: The study built a papillary thyroid cancer distant-metastasis classifier from CDR3 differences across clinicopathological groups. TCRdb re-called the PCR reads through MiXCR. Here the V and J calls rest on TCRdb's processing, not on the authors' analysis. Among under 20,000 clones, roughly 29% were seen once, and the ten largest hold 20% to 25%. This sample was taken from a study of metastatic and nonmetastatic thyroid tumors. Turning to the study itself: Repertoires from blood and tumor or nodule tissue of malignant and benign thyroid patients were compared.

Thyroid surgery was performed in patients who had received no treatment beforehand. Study-level results: Reportedly, malignant thyroid tumors had significantly higher TCR beta diversity than benign nodules, in blood and tumor.

Sample: tumor tissue. The TCR originated in a male donor with papillary thyroid cancer or a benign thyroid nodule (not recorded which). Some clones in this sample may be carry-over from other donors' samples.

The CDR3 sequence: CASSLNAGMNTEAFF. CDR3 nucleotides: TGTGCCAGCAGCTTAAACGCGGGAATGAACACTGAAGCTTTCTTT. The chain combines TRBV7-3 with TRBJ1-1; D is ambiguous. CDR3 length: 15 amino acids. Trimming removed 1 base at V and 0 bases at J, with 9 bases between. Per germline, CDR1 SGHTA and CDR2 FQGTGA.